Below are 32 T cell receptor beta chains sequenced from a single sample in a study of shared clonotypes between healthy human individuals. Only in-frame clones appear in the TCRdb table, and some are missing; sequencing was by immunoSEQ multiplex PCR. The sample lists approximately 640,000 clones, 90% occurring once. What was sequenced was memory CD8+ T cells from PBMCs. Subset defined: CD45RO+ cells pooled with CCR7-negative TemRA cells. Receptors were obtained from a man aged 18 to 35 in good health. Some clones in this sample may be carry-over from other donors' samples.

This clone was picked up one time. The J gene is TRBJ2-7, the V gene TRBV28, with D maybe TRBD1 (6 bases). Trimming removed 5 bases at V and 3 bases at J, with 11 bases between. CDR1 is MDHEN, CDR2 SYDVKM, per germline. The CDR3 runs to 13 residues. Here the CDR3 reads CASSPDSRYEQYF. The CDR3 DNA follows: TGTGCCAGCAGTCCGGACAGCCGCTACGAGCAGTACTTC.

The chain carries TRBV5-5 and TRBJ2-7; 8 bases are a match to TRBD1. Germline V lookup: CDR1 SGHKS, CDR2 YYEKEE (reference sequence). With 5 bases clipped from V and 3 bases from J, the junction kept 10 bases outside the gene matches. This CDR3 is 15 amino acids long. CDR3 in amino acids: CASRLTPGGIYEQYF. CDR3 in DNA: TGTGCCAGCAGACTTACACCAGGGGGCATCTACGAGCAGTACTTC.

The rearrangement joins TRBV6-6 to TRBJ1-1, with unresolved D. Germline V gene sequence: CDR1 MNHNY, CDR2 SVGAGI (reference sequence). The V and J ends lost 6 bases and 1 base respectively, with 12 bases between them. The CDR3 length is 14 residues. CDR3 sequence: CASSLPQTNTEAFF. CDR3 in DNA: TGTGCCAGCAGCCTTCCCCAGACGAACACTGAAGCTTTCTTT.

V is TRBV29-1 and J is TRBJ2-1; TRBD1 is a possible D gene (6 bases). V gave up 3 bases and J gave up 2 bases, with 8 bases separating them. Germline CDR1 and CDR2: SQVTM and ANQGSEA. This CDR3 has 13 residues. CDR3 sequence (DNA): TGCAGCGTTGATCAGGGGCCCTACAATGAGCAGTTCTTC. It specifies CSVDQGPYNEQFF.

CDR3 amino acids: CASTGREVKQGIDQPQHF. CDR3 in DNA: TGTGCCAGCACAGGGAGGGAGGTGAAACAGGGAATCGATCAGCCCCAGCATTTT. The V and J genes are TRBV28 and TRBJ1-5; tentative D call: TRBD1 (6 bases). The CDR3 consists of 18 residues. CDR1 is MDHEN and CDR2 is SYDVKM in the germline V gene. Trimming took off 7 bases at V and 5 bases at J, with 27 bases between the two ends.

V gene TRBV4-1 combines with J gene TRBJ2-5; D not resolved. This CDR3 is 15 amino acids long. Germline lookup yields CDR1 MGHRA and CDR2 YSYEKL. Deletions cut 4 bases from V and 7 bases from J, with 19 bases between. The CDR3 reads CASSPKRIIGMTQYF. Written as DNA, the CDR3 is TGCGCCAGCAGCCCCAAACGGATAATAGGAATGACCCAGTACTTC.

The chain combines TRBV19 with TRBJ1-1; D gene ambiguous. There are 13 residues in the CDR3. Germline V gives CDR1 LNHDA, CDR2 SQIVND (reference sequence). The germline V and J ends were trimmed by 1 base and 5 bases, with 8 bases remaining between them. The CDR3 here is CASSIGAATEAFF. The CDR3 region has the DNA TGTGCCAGTAGTATAGGGGCGGCGACTGAAGCTTTCTTT.

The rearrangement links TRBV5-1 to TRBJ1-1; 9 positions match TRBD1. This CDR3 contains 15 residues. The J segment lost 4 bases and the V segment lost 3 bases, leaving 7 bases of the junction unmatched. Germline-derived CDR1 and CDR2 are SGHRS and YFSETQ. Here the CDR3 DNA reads TGCGCCAGCAGCTCACGGACAGGGGTGGGCACTGAAGCTTTCTTT. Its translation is CASSSRTGVGTEAFF.

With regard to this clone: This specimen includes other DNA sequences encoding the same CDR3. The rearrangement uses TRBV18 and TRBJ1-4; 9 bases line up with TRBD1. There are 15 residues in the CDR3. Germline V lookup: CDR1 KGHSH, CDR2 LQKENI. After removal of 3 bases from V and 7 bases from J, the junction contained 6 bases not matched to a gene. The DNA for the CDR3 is TGTGCCAGCTCACCTCCGGACAGGGGCGGTGAAAAACTGTTTTTT. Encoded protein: CASSPPDRGGEKLFF.

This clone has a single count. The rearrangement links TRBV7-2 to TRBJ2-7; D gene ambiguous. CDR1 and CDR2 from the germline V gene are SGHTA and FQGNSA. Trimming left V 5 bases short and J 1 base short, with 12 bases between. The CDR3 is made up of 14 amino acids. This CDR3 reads CASSAPGRSYEQYF. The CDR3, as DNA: TGTGCCAGCAGCGCCCCCGGACGGTCCTACGAGCAGTACTTC.

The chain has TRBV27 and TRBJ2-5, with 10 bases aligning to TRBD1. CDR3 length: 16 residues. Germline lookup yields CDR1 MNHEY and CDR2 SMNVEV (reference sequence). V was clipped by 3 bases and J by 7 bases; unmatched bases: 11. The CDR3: CASSFRDRGTRGTQYF. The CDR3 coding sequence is TGTGCCAGCAGTTTCCGGGACAGGGGCACTAGGGGGACCCAGTACTTC.

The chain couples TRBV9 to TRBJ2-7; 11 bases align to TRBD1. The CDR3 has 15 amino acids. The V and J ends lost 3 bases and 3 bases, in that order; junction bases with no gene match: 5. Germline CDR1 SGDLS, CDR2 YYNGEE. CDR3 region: CASSAGTGGDYEQYF. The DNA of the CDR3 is TGTGCCAGCAGCGCCGGGACAGGGGGAGACTACGAGCAGTACTTC. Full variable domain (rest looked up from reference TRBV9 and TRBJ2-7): DSGVTQTPKHLITATGQRVTLRCSPRSGDLSVYWYQQSLDQGLQFLIQYYNGEERAKGNILERFSAQQFPDLHSELNLSSLELGDSALYFCASSAGTGGDYEQYFGPGTRLTVT.

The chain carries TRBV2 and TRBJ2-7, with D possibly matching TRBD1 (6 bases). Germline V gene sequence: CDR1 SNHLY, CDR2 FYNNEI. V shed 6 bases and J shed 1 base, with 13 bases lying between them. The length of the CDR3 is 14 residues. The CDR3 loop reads CASRDGQLSYEQYF. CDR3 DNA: TGTGCCAGCAGGGACGGACAGCTTTCCTACGAGCAGTACTTC.

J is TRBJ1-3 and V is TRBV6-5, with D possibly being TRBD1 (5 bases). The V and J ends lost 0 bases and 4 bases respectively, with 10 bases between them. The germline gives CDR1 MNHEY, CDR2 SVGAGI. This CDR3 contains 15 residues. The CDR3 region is CASSYSAGDGNTIYF. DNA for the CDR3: TGTGCCAGCAGTTACTCTGCGGGGGACGGAAACACCATATATTTT.

Here the CDR3 reads CASSLWGANQPQHF. The CDR3 coding sequence is TGTGCCAGCAGCCTCTGGGGGGCGAATCAGCCCCAGCATTTT. The chain has TRBV14 and TRBJ1-5, with D possibly matching TRBD1 (6 bases). The V end lost 4 bases, the J end lost 4 bases, and 11 bases lay between the germline ends. The CDR3 is 14 amino acids. Germline CDR1 is SGHDN and CDR2 is FVKESK. Full variable domain (rest looked up from reference TRBV14 and TRBJ1-5): EAGVTQFPSHSVIEKGQTVTLRCDPISGHDNLYWYRRVMGKEIKFLLHFVKESKQDESGMPNNRFLAERTGGTYSTLKVQPAELEDSGVYFCASSLWGANQPQHFGDGTRLSIL.

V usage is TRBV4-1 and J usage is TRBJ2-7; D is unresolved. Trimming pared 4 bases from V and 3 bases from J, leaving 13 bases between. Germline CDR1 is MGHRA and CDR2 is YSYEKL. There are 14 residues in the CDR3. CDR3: CASSPRTQNYEQYF. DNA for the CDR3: TGCGCCAGCAGCCCCAGGACGCAAAACTACGAGCAGTACTTC.

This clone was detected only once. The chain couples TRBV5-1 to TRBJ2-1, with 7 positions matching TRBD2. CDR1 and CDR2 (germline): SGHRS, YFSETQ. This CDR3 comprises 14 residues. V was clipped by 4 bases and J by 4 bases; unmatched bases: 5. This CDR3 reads CASSLRGVYNEQFF. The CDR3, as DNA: TGCGCCAGCAGCCTCCGGGGGGTATACAATGAGCAGTTCTTC.

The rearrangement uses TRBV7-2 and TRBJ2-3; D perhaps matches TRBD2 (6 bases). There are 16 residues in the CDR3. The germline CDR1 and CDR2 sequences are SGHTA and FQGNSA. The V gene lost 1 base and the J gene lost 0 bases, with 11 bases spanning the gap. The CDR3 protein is CASSLVGGRSTDTQYF. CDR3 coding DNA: TGTGCCAGCAGCTTAGTAGGTGGGAGGAGCACAGATACGCAGTATTTT.

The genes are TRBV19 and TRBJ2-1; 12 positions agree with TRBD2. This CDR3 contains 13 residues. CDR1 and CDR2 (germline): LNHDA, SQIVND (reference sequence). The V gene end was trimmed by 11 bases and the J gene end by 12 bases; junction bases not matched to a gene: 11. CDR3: CASRLAGESAQFF. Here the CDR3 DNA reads TGTGCCTCTAGACTAGCGGGAGAATCGGCGCAGTTCTTC.

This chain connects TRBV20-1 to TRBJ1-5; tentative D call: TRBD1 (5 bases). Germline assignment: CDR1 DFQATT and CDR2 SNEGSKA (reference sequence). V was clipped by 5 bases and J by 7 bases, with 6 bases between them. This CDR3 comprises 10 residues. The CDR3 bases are TGCAGTGCTGGGGCCCAGCCCCAGCATTTT. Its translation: CSAGAQPQHF.

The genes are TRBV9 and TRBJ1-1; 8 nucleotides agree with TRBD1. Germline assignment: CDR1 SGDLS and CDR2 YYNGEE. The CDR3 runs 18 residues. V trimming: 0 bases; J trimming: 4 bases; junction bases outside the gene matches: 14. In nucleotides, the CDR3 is TGTGCCAGCAGCGTAGAATTGATTAGGGCAGGGGGCTTCACTGAAGCTTTCTTT. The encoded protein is CASSVELIRAGGFTEAFF.

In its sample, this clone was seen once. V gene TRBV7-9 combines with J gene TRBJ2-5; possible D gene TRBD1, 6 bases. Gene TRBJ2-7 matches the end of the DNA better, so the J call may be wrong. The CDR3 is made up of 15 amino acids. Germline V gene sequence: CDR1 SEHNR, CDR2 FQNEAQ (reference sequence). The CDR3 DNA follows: TGTGCCAGCAGCTTTGGCAGGACAGAGACCTACGAGCAGTACTTC. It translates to CASSFGRTETYEQYF.

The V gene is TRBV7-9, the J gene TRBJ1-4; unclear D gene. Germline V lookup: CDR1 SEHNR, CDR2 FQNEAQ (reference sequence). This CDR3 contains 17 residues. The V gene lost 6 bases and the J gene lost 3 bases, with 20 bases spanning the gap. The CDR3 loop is CASRPVMSRSANEKLFF. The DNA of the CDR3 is TGTGCCAGCAGACCCGTGATGTCGAGGTCGGCTAATGAAAAACTGTTTTTT.

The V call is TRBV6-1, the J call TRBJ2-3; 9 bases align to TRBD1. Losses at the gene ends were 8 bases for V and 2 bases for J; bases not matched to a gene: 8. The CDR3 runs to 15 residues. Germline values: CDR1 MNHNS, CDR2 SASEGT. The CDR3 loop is CASSLKQGATDTQYF. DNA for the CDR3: TGTGCCAGCTCGTTAAAACAGGGGGCCACAGATACGCAGTATTTT.

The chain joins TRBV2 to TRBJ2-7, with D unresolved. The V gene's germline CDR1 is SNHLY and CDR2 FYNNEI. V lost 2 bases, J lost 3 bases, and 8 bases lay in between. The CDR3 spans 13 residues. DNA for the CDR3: TGTGCCAGCAGTGAATTCCCAGACTACGAGCAGTACTTC. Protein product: CASSEFPDYEQYF.

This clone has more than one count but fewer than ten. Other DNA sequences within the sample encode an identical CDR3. The CDR3 protein is CASSLDYEQYF. The CDR3 DNA is TGTGCCAGCAGTTTGGACTACGAGCAGTACTTC. The V gene is TRBV28, the J gene TRBJ2-7; D is ambiguous. This CDR3 region has 11 residues. Trimming stripped 3 bases from V and 3 bases from J, with 3 bases between. The germline V gene encodes CDR1 MDHEN and CDR2 SYDVKM. The complete variable domain, with remaining parts taken from reference TRBV28 and TRBJ2-7, reads DVKVTQSSRYLVKRTGEKVFLECVQDMDHENMFWYRQDPGLGLRLIYFSYDVKMKEKGDIPEGYSVSREKKERFSLILESASTNQTSMYLCASSLDYEQYFGPGTRLTVT.

In DNA, the CDR3 is TGTGCCAGCAGTTACTCGCCACTTTTGTCCACTGAAGCTTTCTTT. It encodes CASSYSPLLSTEAFF. The chain recombines TRBV6-6 with TRBJ1-1; no clear D. The CDR3 is 15 amino acids. The germline V gene has CDR1 MNHNY and CDR2 SVGAGI (reference sequence). Trimming took 0 bases from V and 4 from J, leaving 12 bases between them.

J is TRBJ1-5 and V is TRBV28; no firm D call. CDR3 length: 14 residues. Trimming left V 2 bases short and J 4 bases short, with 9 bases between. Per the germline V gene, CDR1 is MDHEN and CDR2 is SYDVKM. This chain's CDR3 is CASSLRGPNQPQHF. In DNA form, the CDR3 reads TGTGCCAGCAGTTTACGAGGACCGAATCAGCCCCAGCATTTT.

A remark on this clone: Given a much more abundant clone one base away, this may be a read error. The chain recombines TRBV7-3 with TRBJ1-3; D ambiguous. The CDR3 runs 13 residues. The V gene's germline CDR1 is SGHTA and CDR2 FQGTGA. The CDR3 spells CASSSSNGSTIYF. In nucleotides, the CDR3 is TGTGCCAGCAGCTCGTCGAATGGAAGCACCATATATTTT. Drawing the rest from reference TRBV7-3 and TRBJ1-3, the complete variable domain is GAGVSQTPSNKVTEKGKYVELRCDPISGHTALYWYRQSLGQGPEFLIYFQGTGAADDSGLPNDRFFAVRPEGSVSTLKIQRTERGDSAVYLCASSSSNGSTIYFGEGSWLTVV.

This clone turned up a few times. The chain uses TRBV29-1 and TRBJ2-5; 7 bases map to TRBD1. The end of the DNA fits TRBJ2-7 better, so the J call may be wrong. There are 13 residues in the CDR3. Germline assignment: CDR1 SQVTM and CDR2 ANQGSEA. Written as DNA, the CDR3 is TGCAGCGCTAGACAGGGAGAACTGTACGAGCAGTACTTC. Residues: CSARQGELYEQYF.

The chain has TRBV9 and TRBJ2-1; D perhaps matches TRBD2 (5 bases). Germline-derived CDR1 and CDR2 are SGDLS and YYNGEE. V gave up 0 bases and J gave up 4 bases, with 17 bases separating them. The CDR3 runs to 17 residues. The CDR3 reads CASSVGRGSGYYNEQFF. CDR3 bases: TGTGCCAGCAGCGTAGGTCGTGGGAGTGGCTATTACAATGAGCAGTTCTTC.

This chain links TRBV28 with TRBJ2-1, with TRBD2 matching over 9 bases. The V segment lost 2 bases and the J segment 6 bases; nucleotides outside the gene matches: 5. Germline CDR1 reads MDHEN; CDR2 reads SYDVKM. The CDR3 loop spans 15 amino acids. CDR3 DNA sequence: TGTGCCAGCAGTTTAGAAGCGGGAGGAGGCAATGAGCAGTTCTTC. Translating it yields CASSLEAGGGNEQFF.